What follows describes a single T cell receptor beta chain. No antigen is known for it. Trimming took 2 bases from V and 6 from J, leaving 8 bases between them. The germline gives CDR1 SGHVS, CDR2 FNYEAQ. The length of the CDR3 is 13 residues. MiXCR, run by TCRdb on the reads, gives a single entry per CDR3 protein. This table has a few hundred thousand distinct CDR3 sequences, roughly 46% appearing once. This sample was taken from a study of T cell repertoires in cytomegalovirus infection. For the study at large: Epitope selection comprised recently identified HLA-C-restricted CMV epitopes and well-studied HLA-B-restricted CMV epitopes. Indications of both CMV infection and matching HLA type were provided by public TCR beta signatures. Whole-study results and caveats: HLA-C-restricted CMV-specific TCR beta clonotypes were dominant in the ex vivo response.

The sample in question was cultured PBMCs, obtained from culture after CMV antigen stimulation. The V call is TRBV7-6, the J call TRBJ2-1; D is unresolved. This clonotype was sampled from a human donor in good health (CMV status not recorded). Some clones in this sample may be carry-over from other donors' samples. The CDR3 DNA follows: TGTGCCAGCAGCTTATTTTTCGGCAATGAGCAGTTCTTC. Its translation is CASSLFFGNEQFF.